The 28 T cell receptor beta chains in this list originate from one sample, sequenced in a study of HIV-infected patients and healthy controls. Whole blood was used without fractionation, so all unsorted peripheral T cells were included. Alpha and beta constant-region primers primed reverse transcription of around 500 ng RNA. Separate chain-specific third strand synthesis with multiplexing indices produced the alpha and beta libraries. TCRdb re-analysed the 5' RACE reads in MiXCR, keeping a single row per CDR3 protein. This sample yields 8,100 or so distinct CDR3 sequences, of which 9.3% are seen a single time; approximately 15% belongs to the top ten. The sequencing used blood, collected before antiretroviral therapy. The receptors shown here come from an adult with HIV infection.

The table lists this clonotype with many counts. The chain recombines TRBV3-1 with TRBJ2-1, with TRBD2 as a possible D gene (5 bases). The CDR3 contains 12 residues. Germline V lookup: CDR1 LGHDT, CDR2 YNNKEL (reference sequence). V lost 1 base and J 7 bases, leaving 5 bases between the germline ends. CDR3 residues: CASSQGLNEQFF. CDR3 DNA sequence: TGTGCCAGCAGCCAAGGACTAAATGAGCAGTTCTTC.

J is TRBJ2-3 and V is TRBV6-1; TRBD1 aligns across 7 bases. CDR1 is MNHNS and CDR2 is SASEGT in the germline V gene. The ends lost 10 bases at V and 1 base at J; junction bases unmatched: 8. The CDR3 spans 14 residues. The CDR3 region is CATGQVPRTDTQYF. CDR3 coding DNA: TGTGCCACCGGACAGGTTCCACGCACAGATACGCAGTATTTT.

This clonotype came up a few times. The CDR3 reads CASRDRGYYEQYF. The CDR3 nucleotides are TGTGCCAGCAGAGACAGGGGGTACTACGAGCAGTACTTC. V and J are TRBV2 and TRBJ2-7; 9 positions match TRBD1. The J segment lost 3 bases and the V segment lost 6 bases, leaving 3 bases of the junction unmatched. The CDR3 consists of 13 residues. The germline V gene encodes CDR1 SNHLY and CDR2 FYNNEI.

This clonotype occurred many times. V usage is TRBV7-2 and J usage is TRBJ2-7; TRBD2 matches 7 bases. The CDR3 runs 14 residues. The germline V gene has CDR1 SGHTA and CDR2 FQGNSA. The trim removed 3 bases at V and 1 base at J, leaving 3 bases unmatched. CDR3 DNA sequence: TGTGCCAGCAGCTTTGGCGGGGGTTCCTACGAGCAGTACTTC. It encodes CASSFGGGSYEQYF.

This clonotype was seen many times. The chain recombines TRBV27 with TRBJ1-2; TRBD1 is a possible D gene (6 bases). Germline lookup yields CDR1 MNHEY and CDR2 SMNVEV (reference sequence). The V end lost 5 bases, the J end lost 8 bases, and 15 bases lay between the germline ends. The CDR3 is 13 amino acids. The CDR3 DNA follows: TGTGCCAGCAGTCCCGGGGGGGCTGGGGGCTACACCTTC. Translated: CASSPGGAGGYTF.

Many counts were recorded for this clonotype. The chain uses TRBV20-1 and TRBJ2-3, with D unresolved. The germline V and J ends were trimmed by 2 bases and 2 bases, with 5 bases remaining between them. Germline V gene sequence: CDR1 DFQATT, CDR2 SNEGSKA (reference sequence). This CDR3 is 12 amino acids long. The CDR3 protein is CSARQPTDTQYF. CDR3 nucleotides: TGCAGTGCTAGACAGCCCACAGATACGCAGTATTTT.

This clonotype has a count of ten or more. This rearrangement joins TRBV6-2 or TRBV6-3 to TRBJ2-7, with 9 bases identical to TRBD2. This CDR3 contains 15 residues. The trim removed 2 bases at V and 4 bases at J, leaving 6 bases unmatched. Looked up from germline, CDR1 is MNHEY and CDR2 is SVGEGT. The CDR3 sequence: CASSYVSGRVYEQYF. The CDR3 DNA reads as TGTGCCAGCAGTTACGTTAGCGGGAGAGTATACGAGCAGTACTTC.

This clonotype was picked up one time. The V gene is TRBV28, the J gene TRBJ2-4; a possible D gene is TRBD1 (8 bases). Germline CDR1 is MDHEN and CDR2 is SYDVKM. The CDR3 loop spans 18 amino acids. V was pared by 5 bases and J by 6 bases, with 26 bases between. CDR3 region: CASSPPGQEWGGINIQYF. The CDR3 DNA reads TGTGCCAGCAGTCCCCCGGGACAGGAATGGGGGGGGATAAACATTCAGTACTTC. The variable domain in full, with the rest retrieved from reference TRBV28 and TRBJ2-4, is DVKVTQSSRYLVKRTGEKVFLECVQDMDHENMFWYRQDPGLGLRLIYFSYDVKMKEKGDIPEGYSVSREKKERFSLILESASTNQTSMYLCASSPPGQEWGGINIQYFGAGTRLSVL.

This clonotype is medium-sized in the sample. The chain carries TRBV3-1 and TRBJ1-1; D uncertain. With 3 bases removed from V and 0 bases from J, the gap between germline ends came to 8 bases. Germline V gene data show CDR1 as LGHDT and CDR2 as YNNKEL (reference sequence). This CDR3 has 14 amino acids. The CDR3 DNA follows: TGTGCCAGCAGCCATACAGACATGAACACTGAAGCTTTCTTT. Its translation: CASSHTDMNTEAFF.

In its sample, this clonotype is medium-sized. The V and J genes are TRBV12-3 or TRBV12-4 and TRBJ2-5, with TRBD1 as a possible D gene (6 bases). The V end lost 5 bases, the J end lost 5 bases, and 18 bases lay between the germline ends. The CDR3 loop spans 15 amino acids. For the CDR3, the DNA is TGTGCCAGCAGTGAGACAGGTGTCGAGGGGGAGACCCAGTACTTC. Its protein is CASSETGVEGETQYF.

This clonotype was observed a few times. The chain combines TRBV7-2 with TRBJ2-1; 10 nucleotides line up with TRBD2. The CDR3 totals 11 residues. V shed 4 bases and J 14 bases; nucleotides not matched to a gene: 2. Germline lookup yields CDR1 SGHTA and CDR2 FQGNSA. The CDR3 region is CASSSLAGEFF. CDR3 DNA sequence: TGTGCCAGCAGCTCCCTAGCGGGAGAGTTCTTC.

This clonotype showed up many times. The V gene is TRBV7-9, the J gene TRBJ2-4, with D possibly being TRBD1 or TRBD2 (5 bases each). CDR1 and CDR2 from the germline V gene are SEHNR and FQNEAQ (reference sequence). Trimming took off 7 bases at V and 8 bases at J, with 21 bases between the two ends. The CDR3 has 15 residues. CDR3 sequence (DNA): TGTGCCAGCATCCGGGAAGGGGATTGGCGGGACATTCAGTACTTC. Its protein is CASIREGDWRDIQYF.

This clonotype was detected many times. The chain employs TRBV6-2 or TRBV6-3 and TRBJ1-1; perhaps TRBD1 as D (5 bases). Between the trimmed V and J ends, which lost 7 bases and 1 base, there was a span of 13 bases. The length of the CDR3 is 14 residues. The germline CDR1 and CDR2 sequences are MNHEY and SVGEGT. Written as DNA, the CDR3 is TGTGCCAGCAAACTCCGGGACGGGAACACTGAAGCTTTCTTT. Translation: CASKLRDGNTEAFF.

By frequency in the sample, this clonotype is medium-sized (0.01 to 0.1%). The chain uses TRBV3-1 and TRBJ1-1, with D possibly matching TRBD1 (6 bases). This CDR3 is built from 15 residues. The germline V gene has CDR1 LGHDT and CDR2 YNNKEL (reference sequence). The germline V and J ends were trimmed by 4 bases and 1 base, with 13 bases remaining between them. CDR3 residues: CASSPQGQTNTEAFF. The CDR3 bases are TGTGCCAGCAGCCCCCAAGGACAGACGAACACTGAAGCTTTCTTT.

The sample holds many counts of this clonotype. V is TRBV15 and J is TRBJ1-3, with D possibly matching TRBD1 (5 bases). The length of the CDR3 is 15 residues. V gave up 0 bases and J gave up 2 bases, with 8 bases separating them. Germline CDR1 reads LNHNV; CDR2 reads YYDKDF (reference sequence). The CDR3 DNA reads as TGTGCCACCAGCAGAGATCAGGGCGCTGGAAACACCATATATTTT. It translates to CATSRDQGAGNTIYF.

This clonotype was seen at least ten times. J is TRBJ1-1 and V is TRBV6-6; no clear D. From germline, CDR1 is MNHNY and CDR2 SVGAGI (reference sequence). This CDR3 region has 15 residues. Trimming removed 0 bases from V and 8 bases from J, with 16 bases in between. Here the CDR3 reads CASSYSSRVQLEAFF. DNA of the CDR3: TGTGCCAGCAGTTACTCGTCGCGAGTGCAGCTAGAAGCTTTCTTT.

The genes are TRBV7-2 and TRBJ1-4; 11 nucleotides match TRBD1. This CDR3 has 15 residues. Trimming removed 2 bases from V and 10 bases from J; junction bases left unmatched: 6. Germline assignment: CDR1 SGHTA and CDR2 FQGNSA. The CDR3 here is CASSLPGQGAGKLFF. The CDR3 DNA follows: TGTGCCAGCAGCTTACCCGGACAGGGGGCTGGAAAACTGTTTTTT.

This clonotype was detected ten times or more. This chain connects TRBV25-1 to TRBJ2-1; D ambiguous. This CDR3 comprises 15 residues. V lost 2 bases and J 6 bases, leaving 14 bases between the germline ends. Germline CDR1 is MGHDK and CDR2 is SYGVNS. The CDR3 protein is CASSEPGGGRNEQFF. As DNA, the CDR3 is TGTGCCAGCAGTGAACCAGGCGGCGGTCGCAATGAGCAGTTCTTC.

This clonotype is categorized as medium-sized. CDR3 residues: CASSSDRGILDEQFF. The CDR3, as DNA: TGTGCCAGCAGCTCAGACAGGGGTATCTTGGATGAGCAGTTCTTC. V and J are TRBV7-2 and TRBJ2-1; 8 bases align to TRBD1. In germline, CDR1 is SGHTA, CDR2 FQGNSA. Trimming cost V 4 bases and J 8 bases; bases outside gene matches: 10. This CDR3 region has 15 residues.

In this sample, this clonotype is medium-sized. V usage is TRBV10-2 and J usage is TRBJ2-3, with 9 nucleotides matching TRBD1. Germline loops: CDR1 WSHSY, CDR2 SAAADI. Trimming at V came to 2 bases and at J to 8 bases, leaving 5 bases not matched to a gene. The CDR3 is 14 amino acids. Here the CDR3 DNA reads TGCGCCAGCAGTGAGACGGGACAGGGTTCTACGCAGTATTTT. The encoded protein is CASSETGQGSTQYF.

By share, this clonotype ranks as medium-sized. The chain joins TRBV10-2 to TRBJ1-1, with a tentative D call TRBD1 (5 bases). The CDR3 sequence is 15 residues long. The V and J ends lost 0 bases and 7 bases respectively, with 15 bases between them. Germline CDR1 WSHSY, CDR2 SAAADI. The CDR3 sequence is CASSESKGLFDEAFF. For the CDR3, the DNA is TGCGCCAGCAGTGAGTCGAAGGGGCTTTTTGATGAAGCTTTCTTT.

This clonotype is categorized as medium-sized. The genes are TRBV10-2 and TRBJ2-7; perhaps TRBD1 as D (5 bases). The CDR3 is 11 residues long. V lost 6 bases and J lost 9, with 12 bases in between. The germline V gene encodes CDR1 WSHSY and CDR2 SAAADI. CDR3 loop: CASSAGPGQYF. CDR3 coding DNA: TGCGCCAGCAGCGCAGGGCCTGGGCAGTACTTC.

V usage is TRBV28 and J usage is TRBJ2-4; TRBD2 might be the D (5 bases). This CDR3 has 15 residues. Trimming took off 8 bases at V and 0 bases at J, with 14 bases between the two ends. Per germline, CDR1 MDHEN and CDR2 SYDVKM. The CDR3 here is CASSPAGLAKNIQYF. CDR3 nucleotides: TGTGCCAGCTCCCCGGCGGGCCTAGCCAAAAACATTCAGTACTTC.

This clonotype came up a few times. The V gene is TRBV28, the J gene TRBJ2-1, with 7 bases that match TRBD1. V lost 6 bases, J lost 7 bases, and 6 bases stayed unmatched. The germline gives CDR1 MDHEN, CDR2 SYDVKM. This CDR3 is built from 13 residues. CDR3 nucleotide sequence: TGTGCCAGCAGCCTGGGGACAGTAAATGAGCAGTTCTTC. This gives the protein CASSLGTVNEQFF.

This clonotype occurred many times. The chain links TRBV11-2 to TRBJ2-5; TRBD2 agrees at 9 bases. This CDR3 spans 16 amino acids. V was clipped by 3 bases and J by 4 bases; unmatched bases: 9. Germline V gene data show CDR1 as SGHAT and CDR2 as FQNNGV. CDR3 in DNA: TGTGCCAGCAGCTTGGAAGCGGGGGGCCCTCGAGAGACCCAGTACTTC. Translation gives CASSLEAGGPRETQYF.

The CDR3 DNA reads as TGCAGTGCTGGACTAGCGGGGGGGACAGATACGCAGTATTTT. It encodes CSAGLAGGTDTQYF. This chain connects TRBV20-1 to TRBJ2-3; 15 positions match TRBD2. Per the germline V gene, CDR1 is DFQATT and CDR2 is SNEGSKA (reference sequence). V was pared by 5 bases and J by 3 bases, with 0 bases of the junction left unmatched. The CDR3 has 14 residues.

This clonotype qualifies as medium-sized. This rearrangement joins TRBV20-1 to TRBJ1-2; no reliable D call. Between the trimmed V and J ends, which lost 3 bases and 2 bases, there was a span of 7 bases. Germline CDR1 and CDR2: DFQATT and SNEGSKA (reference sequence). The CDR3 totals 12 residues. The CDR3 nucleotides read TGCAGTGCTAGCCGCCAGAACTATGGCTACACCTTC. Its translation: CSASRQNYGYTF.

This clonotype came up a few times. V usage is TRBV25-1 and J usage is TRBJ2-1; TRBD1 matches 10 bases. The CDR3 totals 15 residues. Unmatched junction bases numbered 3, after V lost 4 bases and J lost 3 bases. The germline CDR1 and CDR2 sequences are MGHDK and SYGVNS. The CDR3 DNA is TGTGCCAGCAGTGGGTGGACAGGGGGCTACAATGAGCAGTTCTTC. Translation: CASSGWTGGYNEQFF.